These 8 T cell receptor beta chains came from one sample sequenced in a study of Ad26.COV2.S vaccination and SARS-CoV-2 variants. TCRdb keeps only in-frame clones here, not all; method: immunoSEQ multiplex PCR. The sample includes fewer than 400,000 clones, about nine tenths seen only once; the top ten take about 3.6%. The treatment is: around 19 received Ad26.COV2.S at low or high dose, single or two shots; five or six received placebo; per-sample allocation not given. On day 63 after the first injection, vaccine and placebo recipients gave samples. The material was peripheral blood, obtained in a trial of Ad26.COV2.S vaccine versus placebo. These TCRs come from a person aged 18-60 years who received the Ad26.COV2.S COVID-19 vaccine or a placebo.

This chain joins TRBV5-1 and TRBJ2-2; D remains unclear. This CDR3 spans 17 amino acids. Germline assignment: CDR1 SGHRS and CDR2 YFSETQ. V was cut by 1 base and J by 0 bases, with 13 bases left in between. The CDR3 loop is CASSLYFVGTNTGELFF. DNA of the CDR3: TGCGCCAGCAGCTTGTATTTCGTCGGAACGAACACCGGGGAGCTGTTTTTT. The variable domain in full, with the rest retrieved from reference TRBV5-1 and TRBJ2-2, is KAGVTQTPRYLIKTRGQQVTLSCSPISGHRSVSWYQQTPGQGLQFLFEYFSETQRNKGNFPGRFSGRQFSNSRSEMNVSTLELGDSALYLCASSLYFVGTNTGELFFGEGSRLTVL.

As for this clone: A junction end diverges from the germline sequence, so it may reflect a read error. V gene TRBV6-5 combines with J gene TRBJ1-2, with D perhaps matching TRBD1 (5 bases). Per the germline V gene, CDR1 is MNHEY and CDR2 is SVGAGI. CDR3 length: 12 residues. The DNA of the CDR3 is TGTGCCAGCAGTAACCTCCCGGGACGGACAAACTTC. Its protein is CASSNLPGRTNF.

The chain joins TRBV6-2 or TRBV6-3 to TRBJ2-7; D is uncertain. V lost 2 bases to trimming and J lost 0 bases, with 17 bases between them. CDR3 length equals 17 residues. CDR1 and CDR2 (germline): MNHEY, SVGEGT. Here the CDR3 DNA reads TGTGCCAGCAGTTACCCAAGCATGGGATGGGGCTCCTACGAGCAGTACTTC. It encodes CASSYPSMGWGSYEQYF.

The chain employs TRBV5-1 and TRBJ2-3; TRBD1 matches at 8 bases. The CDR3 extends over 14 amino acids. CDR1 is SGHRS and CDR2 is YFSETQ in the germline V gene. V shed 6 bases and J 2 bases; nucleotides not matched to a gene: 5. The DNA of the CDR3 is TGCGCCAGCACCAGGGACAGGTACACAGATACGCAGTATTTT. Protein: CASTRDRYTDTQYF.

This clone was observed a single time. This chain uses TRBV6-1 with TRBJ1-3; the match to TRBD1 covers 8 bases. The CDR3 consists of 13 residues. Germline CDR1 and CDR2: MNHNS and SASEGT. J lost 11 bases, V lost 2 bases, and 5 bases had no gene match. This chain's CDR3 is CASSESSGQAIYF. In nucleotides, the CDR3 is TGTGCCAGCAGTGAATCATCGGGACAGGCCATATATTTT.

The chain links TRBV6-1 to TRBJ1-3; D is perhaps TRBD1 (5 bases). This CDR3 is 19 amino acids long. In germline, CDR1 is MNHNS, CDR2 SASEGT. Trimming shortened V by 0 bases and J by 0 bases, and 18 bases separated the two germline ends. In DNA, the CDR3 is TGTGCCAGCAGTGAAGCGATCAGGGTTAGAGGGGCCTCTGGAAACACCATATATTTT. This gives the protein CASSEAIRVRGASGNTIYF.

The chain combines TRBV27 with TRBJ1-6; perhaps TRBD1 as D (5 bases). The CDR3 is 15 amino acids. Trimming left V 4 bases short and J 5 bases short, with 12 bases between. Germline V gives CDR1 MNHEY, CDR2 SMNVEV (reference sequence). The CDR3 nucleotides are TGTGCCAGCAGTTGGGAGGGGAGGAATAATTCACCCCTCCACTTT. Amino acids: CASSWEGRNNSPLHF.

This clone was seen once. The chain combines TRBV3-1 (or the pseudogene TRBV3-2) with TRBJ1-1; D is possibly TRBD1 (5 bases). The V end was cut by 4 bases, the J end by 1 base, with 16 bases between. The CDR3 loop spans 16 amino acids. CDR1 LGHDT and CDR2 YNNKEL come from the germline V gene (reference sequence). The CDR3 sequence: CASSPPVGAWNTEAFF. CDR3 coding DNA: TGTGCCAGCAGCCCCCCGGTTGGGGCTTGGAACACTGAAGCTTTCTTT.